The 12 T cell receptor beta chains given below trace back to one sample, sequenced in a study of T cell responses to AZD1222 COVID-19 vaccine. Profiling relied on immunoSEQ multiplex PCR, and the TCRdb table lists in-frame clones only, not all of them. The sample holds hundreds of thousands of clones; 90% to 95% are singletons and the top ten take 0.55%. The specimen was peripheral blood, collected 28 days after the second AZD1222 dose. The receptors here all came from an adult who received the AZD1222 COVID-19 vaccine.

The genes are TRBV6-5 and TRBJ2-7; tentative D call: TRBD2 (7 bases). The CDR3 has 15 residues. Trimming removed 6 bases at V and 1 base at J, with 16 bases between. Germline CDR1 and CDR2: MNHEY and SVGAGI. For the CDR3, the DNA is TGTGCCAGCAGCTCCCCAGGGAGGGGGTCCTACGAGCAGTACTTC. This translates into CASSSPGRGSYEQYF.

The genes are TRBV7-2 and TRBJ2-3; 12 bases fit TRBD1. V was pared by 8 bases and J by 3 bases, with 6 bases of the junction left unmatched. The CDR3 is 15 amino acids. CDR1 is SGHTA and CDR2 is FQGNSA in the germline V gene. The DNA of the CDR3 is TGTGCCAGCGGGGGACAGGGGGCCGTTACAGATACGCAGTATTTT. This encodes CASGGQGAVTDTQYF.

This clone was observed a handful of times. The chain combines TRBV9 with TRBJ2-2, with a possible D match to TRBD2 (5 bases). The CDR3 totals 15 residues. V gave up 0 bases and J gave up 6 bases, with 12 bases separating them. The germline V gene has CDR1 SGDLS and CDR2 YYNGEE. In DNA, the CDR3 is TGTGCCAGCAGCGTAGGTGGGAGAGGAGCCGGGGAGCTGTTTTTT. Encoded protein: CASSVGGRGAGELFF.

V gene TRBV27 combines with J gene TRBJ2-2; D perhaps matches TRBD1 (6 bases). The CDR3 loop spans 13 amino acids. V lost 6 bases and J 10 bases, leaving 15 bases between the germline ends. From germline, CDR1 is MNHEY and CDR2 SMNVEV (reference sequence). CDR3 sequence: CASSQRSGQELFF. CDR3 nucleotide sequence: TGTGCCAGCAGCCAAAGGTCGGGACAGGAGCTGTTTTTT.

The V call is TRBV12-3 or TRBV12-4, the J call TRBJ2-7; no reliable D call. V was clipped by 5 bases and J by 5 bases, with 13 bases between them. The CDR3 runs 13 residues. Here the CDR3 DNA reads TGTGCCAGCAGTATACCCCCCGGTCACGAGCAGTACTTC. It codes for CASSIPPGHEQYF.

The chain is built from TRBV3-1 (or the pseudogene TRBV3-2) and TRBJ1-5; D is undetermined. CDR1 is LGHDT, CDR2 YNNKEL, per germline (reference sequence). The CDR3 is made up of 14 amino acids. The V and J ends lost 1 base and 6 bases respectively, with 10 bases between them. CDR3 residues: CASSQARVPQPQHF. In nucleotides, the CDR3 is TGTGCCAGCAGCCAAGCGAGGGTTCCTCAGCCCCAGCATTTT.

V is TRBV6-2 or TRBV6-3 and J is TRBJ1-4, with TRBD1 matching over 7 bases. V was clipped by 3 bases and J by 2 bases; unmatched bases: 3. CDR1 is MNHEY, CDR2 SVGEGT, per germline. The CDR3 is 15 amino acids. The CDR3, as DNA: TGTGCCAGCAGTTATGGGACAGTGACTAATGAAAAACTGTTTTTT. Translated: CASSYGTVTNEKLFF.

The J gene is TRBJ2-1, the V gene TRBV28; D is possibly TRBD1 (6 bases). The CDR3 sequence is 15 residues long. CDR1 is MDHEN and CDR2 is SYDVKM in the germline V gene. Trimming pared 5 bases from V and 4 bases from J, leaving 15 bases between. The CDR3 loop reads CASSPTRGVYNEQFF. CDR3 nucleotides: TGTGCCAGCAGTCCAACCAGGGGCGTATACAATGAGCAGTTCTTC.

CDR3 amino acids: CASSQDRVQETQYF. CDR3 DNA: TGTGCCAGCAGCCAAGACAGGGTCCAAGAGACCCAGTACTTC. V and J are TRBV3-1 (or the pseudogene TRBV3-2) and TRBJ2-5; possible D gene TRBD1, 5 bases. The V gene's germline CDR1 is LGHDT and CDR2 YNNKEL (reference sequence). V lost 0 bases, J lost 1 base, and 6 bases lay in between. The CDR3 runs to 14 residues.

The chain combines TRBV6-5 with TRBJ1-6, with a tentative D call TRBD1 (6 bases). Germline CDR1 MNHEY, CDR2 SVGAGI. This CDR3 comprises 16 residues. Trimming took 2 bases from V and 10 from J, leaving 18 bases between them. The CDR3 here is CASSYRLTGGRSPLHF. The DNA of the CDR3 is TGTGCCAGCAGTTACCGGTTAACGGGGGGCAGGTCACCCCTCCACTTT.

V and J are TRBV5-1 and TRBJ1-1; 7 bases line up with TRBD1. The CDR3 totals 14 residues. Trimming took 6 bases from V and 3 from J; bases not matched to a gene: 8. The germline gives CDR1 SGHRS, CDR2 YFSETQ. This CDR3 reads CASNLGGTDTEAFF. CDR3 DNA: TGCGCCAGCAACTTAGGGGGCACTGACACTGAAGCTTTCTTT.

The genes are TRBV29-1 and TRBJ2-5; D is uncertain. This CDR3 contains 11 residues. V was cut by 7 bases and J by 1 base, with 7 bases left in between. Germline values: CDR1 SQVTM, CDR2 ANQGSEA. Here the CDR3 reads CSGYTQETQYF. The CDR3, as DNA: TGCAGCGGATATACCCAAGAGACCCAGTACTTC.